These T cell receptor beta chains were read from a single sample in a study of regulatory T cells in long-lasting Graves disease. TCRdb redid the calling of the multiplex PCR reads with MiXCR, one entry per CDR3 protein. The table shows about 660,000 distinct CDR3 sequences, with 25% to 30% occurring only once. Sequenced material: peripheral blood mononuclear cells (PBMCs), taken when the disease was refractory, from a patient treated with antithyroid drugs. The receptors stem from a female donor with Graves disease. Each CDR3 is given with its conserved first and last residue. Each record gives: D gene, V gene, J gene, clone size, CDR3 DNA, CDR3 protein. D genes are given only for firm matches. Not every row has a clone size; where given, it reads once, few, many or a size class.

d_call: NA; v_call: TRBV6-2/TRBV6-3; j_call: TRBJ1-2; clone_size: few; cdr3_nt: TGTGCCAGCAGCCAGACAGGCTCACCACTCTATGGCTACACCTTC; cdr3_aa: CASSQTGSPLYGYTF
d_call: NA; v_call: TRBV27; j_call: TRBJ1-2; clone_size: many; cdr3_nt: TGTGCCAGCAGATCTCGAGGGATCAGTGAGAACTATGGCTACACCTTC; cdr3_aa: CASRSRGISENYGYTF
d_call: TRBD2; v_call: TRBV5-1; j_call: TRBJ2-2; clone_size: NA; cdr3_nt: TGCGCCAGCAGCTTACTAGCGGGAGGAAACACCGGGGAGCTGTTTTTT; cdr3_aa: CASSLLAGGNTGELFF
d_call: NA; v_call: TRBV29-1; j_call: TRBJ1-5; clone_size: few; cdr3_nt: TGCAGCGTTGTTGTGTATAGCAATCAGCCCCAGCATTTT; cdr3_aa: CSVVVYSNQPQHF
d_call: TRBD2; v_call: TRBV11-2; j_call: TRBJ2-7; clone_size: many; cdr3_nt: TGTGCCAGCAGCTACTCCGGGACTAGCGGACTCTACGAGCAGTACTTC; cdr3_aa: CASSYSGTSGLYEQYF
d_call: NA; v_call: TRBV20-1; j_call: TRBJ2-5; clone_size: many; cdr3_nt: TGCAGTGCTACAGGGGTCCAAGAGACCCAGTACTTC; cdr3_aa: CSATGVQETQYF
d_call: NA; v_call: TRBV12-3/TRBV12-4; j_call: TRBJ2-5; clone_size: many; cdr3_nt: TGTGCCAGCAGTTTAGTGGGTCCAGAGACCCAGTACTTC; cdr3_aa: CASSLVGPETQYF
d_call: NA; v_call: TRBV12-3/TRBV12-4; j_call: TRBJ1-3; clone_size: NA; cdr3_nt: TGTGCCAGCAGATCCACGCGGAGCTCTGGAAACACCATATATTTT; cdr3_aa: CASRSTRSSGNTIYF
d_call: TRBD1; v_call: TRBV20-1; j_call: TRBJ1-5; clone_size: NA; cdr3_nt: TGCAGTGCCGGGACAGGGGCCCCCAATCAGCCCCAGCATTTT; cdr3_aa: CSAGTGAPNQPQHF
d_call: NA; v_call: TRBV12-3/TRBV12-4; j_call: TRBJ2-5; clone_size: many; cdr3_nt: TGTGCCAGCAGGCTCACAGGGAGGGGAGAGACCCAGTACTTC; cdr3_aa: CASRLTGRGETQYF
d_call: TRBD1; v_call: TRBV6-5; j_call: TRBJ2-5; clone_size: NA; cdr3_nt: TGTGCCAGCAGTTCCGCCCGACAGGGAACCCAAGAGACCCAGTACTTC; cdr3_aa: CASSSARQGTQETQYF
d_call: TRBD2; v_call: TRBV25-1; j_call: TRBJ2-7; clone_size: few; cdr3_nt: TGTGCCAGCAAGGGCGGGAGGGCCATATCCGAGCAGTACTTC; cdr3_aa: CASKGGRAISEQYF
d_call: NA; v_call: TRBV9; j_call: TRBJ1-1; clone_size: NA; cdr3_nt: TGTGCCAGCAGCCCTTCCAGGACTGGTATGAACACTGAAGCTTTCTTT; cdr3_aa: CASSPSRTGMNTEAFF
d_call: TRBD2; v_call: TRBV20-1; j_call: TRBJ2-5; clone_size: NA; cdr3_nt: TGCAGTGCTGGGCTAGCGGGCCGCCAAGAGACCCAGTACTTC; cdr3_aa: CSAGLAGRQETQYF
d_call: TRBD1; v_call: TRBV12-3/TRBV12-4; j_call: TRBJ1-2; clone_size: few; cdr3_nt: TGTGCCAGCACCACAGAGGGGGCAAGAGCTAACTATGGCTACACCTTC; cdr3_aa: CASTTEGARANYGYTF
d_call: NA; v_call: TRBV7-9; j_call: TRBJ2-1; clone_size: NA; cdr3_nt: TGTGCCAGCAGCCCCGGAGGACCGAGCTCCTACAATGAGCAGTTCTTC; cdr3_aa: CASSPGGPSSYNEQFF